A single sample gave rise to the 15 T cell receptor beta chains below, sequenced in a study of T cells after posttransplantation cyclophosphamide. Cells defined as naive were viable CD3+CD4+ or CD3+CD8+ and CCR7+CD45RA+CD45RO-CD95-CD27+CD28+. Repertoires were generated with immunoSEQ multiplex PCR, while TCRdb's copy carries only in-frame clones and drops some. The sample lists 31,000 or so clones; 90% to 95% were seen once. Material: naive CD4+ T cells sorted from blood. These receptors were obtained from a man aged 30 to 39 in good health and a related stem cell transplant donor.

This clone was picked up one time. This sequence joins TRBV19 and TRBJ2-3; D gene unclear. CDR3 length equals 15 residues. V was shortened by 1 base and J by 0 bases, with 8 bases between the two germline ends. Germline CDR1 and CDR2: LNHDA and SQIVND (reference sequence). The CDR3, as DNA: TGTGCCAGTAGTATAGGGCTAGTTAGCACAGATACGCAGTATTTT. Encoded protein: CASSIGLVSTDTQYF.

CDR3 loop: CASSVATANYGYTF. The CDR3, as DNA: TGTGCCAGCAGCGTAGCTACAGCCAACTATGGCTACACCTTC. The chain recombines TRBV9 with TRBJ1-2, with no clear D. The germline CDR1 and CDR2 sequences are SGDLS and YYNGEE. The V and J ends lost 0 bases and 2 bases respectively, with 8 bases between them. The CDR3 has 14 amino acids.

The rearrangement joins TRBV9 to TRBJ2-3; 8 nucleotides match TRBD2. Germline V gene sequence: CDR1 SGDLS, CDR2 YYNGEE. The V and J ends lost 4 bases and 3 bases, in that order; junction bases with no gene match: 7. The CDR3 length is 15 residues. CDR3 nucleotide sequence: TGTGCCAGCAGCAGATCTAGCGGGTCAACAGATACGCAGTATTTT. Its protein is CASSRSSGSTDTQYF.

The gene calls are TRBV9 and TRBJ1-6; D remains unclear. CDR3 length: 15 amino acids. Germline assignment: CDR1 SGDLS and CDR2 YYNGEE. V lost 4 bases and J 8 bases, leaving 16 bases between the germline ends. CDR3 sequence (DNA): TGTGCCAGCAGCCCCCGGGTGGGTTGGGATTCACCCCTCCACTTT. This sequence encodes CASSPRVGWDSPLHF.

The chain recombines TRBV5-4 with TRBJ1-1; tentatively, D is TRBD1 (6 bases). With 4 bases removed from V and 0 bases from J, the gap between germline ends came to 10 bases. Germline CDR1 SGHNT, CDR2 YYREEE (reference sequence). This CDR3 has 14 amino acids. DNA for the CDR3: TGTGCCAGCAGCCGGACAGCTATGAACACTGAAGCTTTCTTT. Translating gives CASSRTAMNTEAFF.

The V gene is TRBV4-3, the J gene TRBJ2-3, with a possible D match to TRBD1 (6 bases). The CDR3 runs 17 residues. Trimming cost V 0 bases and J 4 bases, with 17 bases left between them. Germline V gene data show CDR1 as LGHNA and CDR2 as YSLEER. CDR3 amino acids: CASSQDKGDPSADTQYF. In nucleotides, the CDR3 is TGCGCCAGCAGCCAAGATAAGGGGGACCCCAGTGCAGATACGCAGTATTTT.

The chain is built from TRBV19 and TRBJ1-1; D is perhaps TRBD1 (6 bases). The CDR3 has 13 amino acids. The germline V and J ends were trimmed by 5 bases and 1 base, with 8 bases remaining between them. Germline loops: CDR1 LNHDA, CDR2 SQIVND (reference sequence). The DNA of the CDR3 is TGTGCCAGTAGTGGACAGAAGAACACTGAAGCTTTCTTT. This gives the protein CASSGQKNTEAFF.

The CDR3, as DNA: TGTGCCAGTACGGACAGGGGTAGGCCTGGTGCTAATGAAAAACTGTTTTTT. As protein: CASTDRGRPGANEKLFF. The chain is built from TRBV19 and TRBJ1-4; 9 bases line up with TRBD1. CDR3 length equals 17 residues. Trimming cost V 7 bases and J 3 bases; bases outside gene matches: 12. Germline CDR1 LNHDA, CDR2 SQIVND (reference sequence).

V gene TRBV19 combines with J gene TRBJ1-5, with 7 bases aligning to TRBD1. Germline CDR1 is LNHDA and CDR2 is SQIVND (reference sequence). The ends lost 5 bases at V and 2 bases at J; junction bases unmatched: 3. The length of the CDR3 is 14 residues. CDR3 in amino acids: CASSATGGNQPQHF. The CDR3 DNA sequence: TGTGCCAGTAGTGCCACAGGGGGCAATCAGCCCCAGCATTTT.

J is TRBJ1-2 and V is TRBV6-5; TRBD1 agrees at 8 bases. This CDR3 contains 13 residues. Per the germline V gene, CDR1 is MNHEY and CDR2 is SVGAGI. V shed 6 bases, J shed 6 bases, and the junction held 6 bases outside the gene matches. DNA of the CDR3: TGTGCCAGCAGGCGATCGACAGGGGATGGCTACACCTTC. Translated: CASRRSTGDGYTF.

The chain employs TRBV29-1 and TRBJ2-3, with a tentative D call TRBD2 (7 bases). Germline V gene lookup returns CDR1 SQVTM and CDR2 ANQGSEA. V was clipped by 6 bases and J by 0 bases, with 13 bases between them. The CDR3 extends over 14 amino acids. CDR3 residues: CSVQGGSSTDTQYF. In DNA form, the CDR3 reads TGCAGCGTACAGGGAGGGTCGAGCACAGATACGCAGTATTTT.

This clone has only one observation. The chain couples TRBV5-6 to TRBJ2-2; 8 bases map to TRBD2. This CDR3 comprises 15 residues. Germline V CDR1 and CDR2: SGHDT, YYEEEE. V lost 2 bases and J lost 4; bases outside the gene matches: 4. This CDR3 reads CASSLTGGPTGELFF. Written as DNA, the CDR3 is TGTGCCAGCAGCTTAACGGGGGGGCCCACCGGGGAGCTGTTTTTT.

This clone turned up a few times. The chain recombines TRBV27 with TRBJ1-1, with D tentatively TRBD1 (5 bases). CDR1 is MNHEY, CDR2 SMNVEV, per germline (reference sequence). Trimming pared 6 bases from V and 4 bases from J, leaving 12 bases between. This CDR3 is built from 13 residues. The CDR3 nucleotides read TGTGCCAGCAGGGGACTCAGTGGCACTGAAGCTTTCTTT. It is translated as CASRGLSGTEAFF.

J is TRBJ2-5 and V is TRBV9; 8 positions match TRBD2. V lost 0 bases, J lost 2 bases, and 3 bases stayed unmatched. Germline CDR1 is SGDLS and CDR2 is YYNGEE. CDR3 size: 15 residues. The CDR3 DNA reads TGTGCCAGCAGCGTAGTAGCTAGCGGGCAAGAGACCCAGTACTTC. Amino acids: CASSVVASGQETQYF.

The chain recombines TRBV9 with TRBJ2-3, with 8 positions matching TRBD1. Per germline, CDR1 SGDLS and CDR2 YYNGEE. V shed 2 bases, J shed 5 bases, and the junction held 4 bases outside the gene matches. CDR3 length equals 14 residues. CDR3 sequence: CASSVRTGRDTQYF. CDR3 in DNA: TGTGCCAGCAGCGTTCGGACAGGGAGAGATACGCAGTATTTT.